There are a few counts of the clone carrying this TCR beta chain. Its antigen is currently unknown. The data derive from a study of CD8 T cells in ankylosing spondylitis. This CDR3 contains 15 residues. Germline V gives CDR1 LNHNV, CDR2 YYDKDF (reference sequence). J gave up 4 bases and V 3 bases, and 4 bases lay outside the gene matches. Quantitative 5'-RACE with molecular barcodes generated TCR beta libraries. A single record per CDR3 protein comes from TCRdb applying MiXCR to the 5' RACE reads. The sample has a few hundred thousand distinct CDR3 sequences; around 18% are singletons. Whole-study findings and limits: What seemed typical of ankylosing spondylitis blood was a TCR beta motif built from fewer than ten highly homologous variants. Significantly higher representation of disease-linked clones was reported for matched ankylosing spondylitis synovial fluid.

This TCR was recovered from a male donor with ankylosing spondylitis. The sample was blood, either unsorted or a sorted T cell fraction (not recorded which). This chain links TRBV15 with TRBJ2-2, with 8 bases matching TRBD1. CDR3 protein: CATSSDRGGTGELFF. CDR3 sequence (DNA): TGTGCCACCAGCAGTGACAGGGGTGGCACCGGGGAGCTGTTTTTT.